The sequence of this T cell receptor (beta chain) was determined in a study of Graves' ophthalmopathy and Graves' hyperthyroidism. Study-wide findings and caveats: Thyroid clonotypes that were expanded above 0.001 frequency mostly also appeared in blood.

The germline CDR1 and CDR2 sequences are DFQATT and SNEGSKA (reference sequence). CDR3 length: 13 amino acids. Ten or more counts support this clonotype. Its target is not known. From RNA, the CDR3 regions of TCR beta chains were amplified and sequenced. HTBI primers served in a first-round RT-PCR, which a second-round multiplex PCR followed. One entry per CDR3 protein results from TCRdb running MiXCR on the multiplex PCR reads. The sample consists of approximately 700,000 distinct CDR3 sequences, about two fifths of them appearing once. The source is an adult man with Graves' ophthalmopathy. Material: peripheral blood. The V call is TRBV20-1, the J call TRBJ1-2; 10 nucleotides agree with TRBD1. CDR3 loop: CGTTGGNDYGYTF. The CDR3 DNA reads TGCGGCACGACAGGGGGCAACGACTATGGCTACACCTTC.